One sample yielded the 7 T cell receptor beta chains listed below, sequenced in a study of blood T cell repertoires in COVID-19. Assay used: immunoSEQ multiplex PCR; TCRdb lists only in-frame clones, some missing. The sample contains some 96,000 clones, about 77% of which appear only once. Sequencing was carried out using peripheral blood. The receptors shown here come from a woman in her 70s with acute or convalescent COVID-19.

V and J are TRBV5-8 and TRBJ1-1, with D perhaps TRBD1 (6 bases). There are 13 residues in the CDR3. V shed 0 bases and J shed 8 bases, with 11 bases lying between them. Per germline, CDR1 SGHTS and CDR2 YDEGEE. The CDR3 region is CASSLGRGIEAFF. The CDR3 DNA follows: TGTGCCAGCAGCTTGGGTAGGGGGATCGAAGCTTTCTTT.

The chain has TRBV7-8 and TRBJ2-1, with D possibly TRBD1 on 6 matching bases. Trimming left V 8 bases short and J 3 bases short, with 14 bases between. The CDR3 is made up of 14 amino acids. Germline values: CDR1 SGHVS, CDR2 FQNEAQ. Here the CDR3 reads CASVYSDSYNEQFF. In nucleotides, the CDR3 is TGTGCCAGCGTTTACTCGGACAGCTACAATGAGCAGTTCTTC.

V gene TRBV7-3 combines with J gene TRBJ1-6; TRBD1 is a possible D gene (5 bases). Between the trimmed V and J ends, which lost 5 bases and 6 bases, there was a span of 14 bases. The CDR3 loop spans 15 amino acids. Per germline, CDR1 SGHTA and CDR2 FQGTGA. CDR3 sequence (DNA): TGTGCCAGCAGCCAAGGACCCGGGGGTAATTCACCCCTCCACTTT. This encodes CASSQGPGGNSPLHF.

The chain carries TRBV4-1 and TRBJ1-2; TRBD1 is a possible D gene (5 bases). This CDR3 is 15 amino acids long. V lost 1 base and J lost 4, with 13 bases in between. Germline lookup yields CDR1 MGHRA and CDR2 YSYEKL. The CDR3 here is CASSQAQEQVYGYTF. The CDR3 coding sequence is TGCGCCAGCAGCCAAGCCCAGGAACAGGTCTATGGCTACACCTTC.

V is TRBV5-4 and J is TRBJ1-1, with 9 nucleotides matching TRBD1. The ends lost 1 base at V and 1 base at J; junction bases unmatched: 2. Germline loops: CDR1 SGHNT, CDR2 YYREEE (reference sequence). This CDR3 has 15 residues. Here the CDR3 DNA reads TGTGCCAGCAGCTTGCCGGGACAGGGGAACACTGAAGCTTTCTTT. Its translation: CASSLPGQGNTEAFF.

The rearrangement joins TRBV9 to TRBJ2-3, with TRBD1 matching over 8 bases. CDR3 length: 15 amino acids. J gave up 2 bases and V 3 bases, and 5 bases lay outside the gene matches. Looked up from germline, CDR1 is SGDLS and CDR2 is YYNGEE. The CDR3 DNA is TGTGCCAGCAGCGACTACAGGGGGTTCACAGATACGCAGTATTTT. Translated, it gives CASSDYRGFTDTQYF.

The chain is built from TRBV19 and TRBJ1-4, with no clear D. This CDR3 has 15 amino acids. V was clipped by 7 bases and J by 4 bases, with 16 bases between them. The germline V gene has CDR1 LNHDA and CDR2 SQIVND (reference sequence). DNA for the CDR3: TGTGCCAGTACCACAAACAGTGGCCGTAATGAAAAACTGTTTTTT. Protein sequence: CASTTNSGRNEKLFF.